The 2 T cell receptor beta chains below were found in one sample sequenced in a study of blood T cell repertoires in COVID-19 (dated by TCRdb to about 2020). The receptor library was made with the immunoSEQ multiplex PCR assay. The table was pulled from immuneACCESS by TCRdb, which kept in-frame rearrangements only. Such tables lose some clones; where checked, under half of the loss comes from unresolved V genes, and the rest has no known cause. Across this sample there are 260,000 or so clones, with roughly 88% seen only once. 0.7% of the sample belongs to the ten largest clones. Material: peripheral blood. These receptors originate from a human donor in a cohort sampled during active COVID-19.

The rearrangement uses TRBV6-5 and TRBJ2-6; 10 bases are shared with TRBD1. The CDR3 is 15 residues long. The J segment lost 1 base and the V segment lost 6 bases, leaving 0 bases of the junction unmatched. Germline V gene lookup returns CDR1 MNHEY and CDR2 SVGAGI. The CDR3 nucleotides are TGTGCCAGCAGGGACAGGGGGTCTGGGGCCAACGTCCTGACTTTC. Translating it yields CASRDRGSGANVLTF.

V and J are TRBV6-4 and TRBJ2-7, with D tentatively TRBD1 (6 bases). V dropped 4 bases and J dropped 4 bases, with 14 bases sitting between them. The length of the CDR3 is 14 residues. Looked up from germline, CDR1 is MRHNA and CDR2 is SNTAGT. The CDR3 bases are TGTGCCAGCAGTGGCCGGGACAAGCCTTACGAGCAGTACTTC. Its translation is CASSGRDKPYEQYF.